Below, 20 T cell receptor beta chains from the same sample are listed, as sequenced in a study of blood T cell repertoires in COVID-19. This table comes from immunoSEQ multiplex PCR, and its TCRdb copy is limited to in-frame clones, with some not included. This table has approximately 180,000 clones, about 85% appearing once. The material sequenced was peripheral blood. The receptors derive from a woman older than 75 with acute or convalescent COVID-19.

This chain links TRBV6-5 with TRBJ1-5; 7 bases agree with TRBD1. Germline lookup yields CDR1 MNHEY and CDR2 SVGAGI. Losses at the gene ends were 7 bases for V and 4 bases for J; bases not matched to a gene: 7. This CDR3 region has 14 residues. This chain's CDR3 is CASKSGQRNQPQHF. The DNA of the CDR3 is TGTGCCAGCAAATCGGGACAGAGAAATCAGCCCCAGCATTTT.

This clone has ten or more counts. This chain uses TRBV14 with TRBJ1-1; no reliable D call. CDR1 and CDR2 (germline): SGHDN, FVKESK. Trimming stripped 1 base from V and 5 bases from J, with 17 bases between. This CDR3 comprises 16 residues. CDR3 sequence reads: CASSQVGGGWTTEAFF. The CDR3 DNA reads TGTGCCAGCAGCCAAGTGGGTGGAGGTTGGACGACTGAAGCTTTCTTT. Full variable domain (remainder filled in from reference TRBV14 and TRBJ1-1): EAGVTQFPSHSVIEKGQTVTLRCDPISGHDNLYWYRRVMGKEIKFLLHFVKESKQDESGMPNNRFLAERTGGTYSTLKVQPAELEDSGVYFCASSQVGGGWTTEAFFGQGTRLTVV.

J is TRBJ2-1 and V is TRBV5-8, with D maybe TRBD1 (6 bases). V lost 4 bases to trimming and J lost 4 bases, with 15 bases between them. Germline V gives CDR1 SGHTS, CDR2 YDEGEE. CDR3 length equals 15 residues. The CDR3 region is CASSRRDTLYNEQFF. CDR3 sequence (DNA): TGTGCCAGCAGCCGTCGGGACACCCTTTACAATGAGCAGTTCTTC.

This clone was picked up a small number of times. The chain uses TRBV27 and TRBJ2-2; 10 nucleotides agree with TRBD1. This CDR3 has 16 amino acids. Germline V CDR1 and CDR2: MNHEY, SMNVEV (reference sequence). The trim removed 5 bases at V and 3 bases at J, leaving 6 bases unmatched. The CDR3 bases are TGTGCCAGCAGTCCGGGGGACAGGGGTTACACCGGGGAGCTGTTTTTT. This sequence encodes CASSPGDRGYTGELFF.

This rearrangement joins TRBV18 to TRBJ2-2, with D perhaps TRBD2 (5 bases). Looked up from germline, CDR1 is KGHSH and CDR2 is LQKENI. This CDR3 contains 14 residues. V dropped 3 bases and J dropped 6 bases, with 11 bases sitting between them. This CDR3 reads CASSPTRNPGELFF. CDR3 nucleotides: TGTGCCAGCTCACCTACTAGAAACCCCGGGGAGCTGTTTTTT.

The chain carries TRBV6-4 and TRBJ2-1; D remains unclear. V lost 4 bases, J lost 5 bases, and 9 bases lay in between. The CDR3 is 13 residues long. Germline V CDR1 and CDR2: MRHNA, SNTAGT. CDR3 loop: CASSVSLNNEQFF. CDR3 DNA sequence: TGTGCCAGCAGTGTCTCACTCAACAATGAGCAGTTCTTC.

The rearrangement joins TRBV30 to TRBJ1-3; 7 nucleotides agree with TRBD1. Germline loops: CDR1 GTSNPN, CDR2 SVGIG (reference sequence). The V segment lost 2 bases and the J segment 4 bases; nucleotides outside the gene matches: 8. The CDR3 length is 15 residues. The CDR3 protein is CAWSHKGATGNTIYF. CDR3 bases: TGTGCCTGGAGTCACAAGGGGGCCACGGGAAACACCATATATTTT.

The table lists this clone with many counts. V and J are TRBV6-2 or TRBV6-3 and TRBJ2-1; no reliable D call. V was cut by 2 bases and J by 5 bases, with 10 bases left in between. This CDR3 has 14 residues. Germline CDR1 MNHEY, CDR2 SVGEGT. CDR3 in amino acids: CASSYVNRNNEQFF. In DNA form, the CDR3 reads TGTGCCAGCAGTTACGTGAACAGAAACAATGAGCAGTTCTTC.

CDR3 in DNA: TGTGCCACCAGTGGTCCCCTAAGCTACACCTTC. It is translated as CATSGPLSYTF. The rearrangement uses TRBV24-1 and TRBJ1-2; D not resolved. The CDR3 extends over 11 amino acids. The germline gives CDR1 KGHDR, CDR2 SFDVKD. V lost 5 bases, J lost 9 bases, and 9 bases lay in between.

The V call is TRBV10-3, the J call TRBJ2-3, with TRBD2 matching 9 bases. Germline CDR1 is ENHRY and CDR2 is SYGVKD. The CDR3 has 13 amino acids. J was trimmed by 3 bases and V by 5 bases; bases with no gene match: 0. CDR3 in amino acids: CAISSGGTDTQYF. In DNA, the CDR3 is TGTGCCATCAGTAGCGGGGGGACAGATACGCAGTATTTT.

This clone was recorded a few times. The chain links TRBV12-5 to TRBJ1-5; 9 bases are a match to TRBD1. The CDR3 runs 15 residues. CDR1 is LGHNT and CDR2 is FRNRAP in the germline V gene. Trimming cost V 4 bases and J 6 bases; bases outside gene matches: 7. The chain's CDR3 is CASGSTGTGSQPQHF. In DNA, the CDR3 is TGTGCTAGTGGTTCCACCGGGACAGGGAGTCAGCCCCAGCATTTT.

V is TRBV7-3 and J is TRBJ2-7; D is perhaps TRBD2 (5 bases). The V end lost 4 bases, the J end lost 2 bases, and 15 bases lay between the germline ends. The CDR3 sequence is 15 residues long. Germline assignment: CDR1 SGHTA and CDR2 FQGTGA. The CDR3 loop reads CASSYVRAETYEQYF. The CDR3, as DNA: TGTGCCAGCAGCTACGTGAGGGCAGAAACCTACGAGCAGTACTTC.

The chain joins TRBV19 to TRBJ1-1; the D is unclear. The CDR3 loop spans 14 amino acids. Germline V gene sequence: CDR1 LNHDA, CDR2 SQIVND (reference sequence). The V and J ends lost 3 bases and 1 base respectively, with 9 bases between them. In DNA form, the CDR3 reads TGTGCCAGTAGTATTCCTGCACAGAACACTGAAGCTTTCTTT. Translation: CASSIPAQNTEAFF.

The genes are TRBV6-5 and TRBJ2-7; 9 positions match TRBD2. J lost 5 bases, V lost 7 bases, and 6 bases had no gene match. In germline, CDR1 is MNHEY, CDR2 SVGAGI. CDR3 size: 13 residues. CDR3 nucleotides: TGTGCCAGCACTGCGACTAGCGGAAACGAGCAGTACTTC. Translated, it gives CASTATSGNEQYF.

This clone was counted a few times. The chain links TRBV2 to TRBJ1-2, with D possibly matching TRBD1 (5 bases). Germline CDR1 is SNHLY and CDR2 is FYNNEI. V lost 0 bases and J 3 bases, leaving 11 bases between the germline ends. This CDR3 is built from 15 residues. The CDR3 sequence: CASSEAGGTDYGYTF. DNA of the CDR3: TGTGCCAGCAGTGAAGCGGGGGGAACGGACTATGGCTACACCTTC.

V and J are TRBV6-5 and TRBJ2-3; 8 bases align to TRBD1. Germline lookup yields CDR1 MNHEY and CDR2 SVGAGI. The trim removed 2 bases at V and 4 bases at J, leaving 5 bases unmatched. This CDR3 is 15 amino acids long. Here the CDR3 DNA reads TGTGCCAGCAGTTACGGTCCAGGGGGCCCAGATACGCAGTATTTT. Translating it yields CASSYGPGGPDTQYF.

The V call is TRBV4-1, the J call TRBJ2-7; no reliable D call. This CDR3 region has 16 residues. The V gene lost 1 base and the J gene lost 0 bases, with 13 bases spanning the gap. CDR1 and CDR2 (germline): MGHRA, YSYEKL. The CDR3 reads CASSQGPQSSSYEQYF. The DNA for the CDR3 is TGCGCCAGCAGCCAAGGGCCACAGTCGAGCTCCTACGAGCAGTACTTC.

The V call is TRBV30, the J call TRBJ1-5; 7 nucleotides align to TRBD1. The germline V gene encodes CDR1 GTSNPN and CDR2 SVGIG (reference sequence). The CDR3 runs 14 residues. The junction had 4 bases not matched to a gene; V was cut back by 2 bases and J by 3 bases. The CDR3 spells CAWSRGQYNQPQHF. Here the CDR3 DNA reads TGTGCCTGGAGTAGGGGACAGTACAATCAGCCCCAGCATTTT.

The rearrangement links TRBV13 to TRBJ1-4; 9 bases agree with TRBD1. Germline CDR1 and CDR2: PRHDT and FYEKMQ (reference sequence). The J segment lost 1 base and the V segment lost 6 bases, leaving 15 bases of the junction unmatched. This CDR3 has 19 residues. DNA for the CDR3: TGTGCCAGCAGTCCTCCCGGGACAGGGCGTTGTGAAACTAATGAAAAACTGTTTTTT. This codes for CASSPPGTGRCETNEKLFF.

V gene TRBV6-6 combines with J gene TRBJ1-1; D ambiguous. Deletions cut 2 bases from V and 0 bases from J, with 13 bases between. The germline gives CDR1 MNHNY, CDR2 SVGAGI (reference sequence). This CDR3 region has 16 residues. Written as DNA, the CDR3 is TGTGCCAGCAGTTACGCCAGGCTGCTGTTGAACACTGAAGCTTTCTTT. Its protein product is CASSYARLLLNTEAFF.